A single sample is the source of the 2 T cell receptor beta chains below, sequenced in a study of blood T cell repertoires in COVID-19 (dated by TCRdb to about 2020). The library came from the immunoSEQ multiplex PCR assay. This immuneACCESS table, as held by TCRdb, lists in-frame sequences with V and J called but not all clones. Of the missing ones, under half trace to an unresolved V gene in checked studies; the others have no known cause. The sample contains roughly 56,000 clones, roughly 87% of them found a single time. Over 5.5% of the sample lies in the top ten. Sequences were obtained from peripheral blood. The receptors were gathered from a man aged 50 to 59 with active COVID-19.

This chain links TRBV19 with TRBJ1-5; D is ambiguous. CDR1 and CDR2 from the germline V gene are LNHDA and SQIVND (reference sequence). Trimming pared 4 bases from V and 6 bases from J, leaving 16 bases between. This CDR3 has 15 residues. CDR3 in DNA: TGTGCCAGTAGTACCTACGGACGCCGGGGTCAGCCCCAGCATTTT. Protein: CASSTYGRRGQPQHF.

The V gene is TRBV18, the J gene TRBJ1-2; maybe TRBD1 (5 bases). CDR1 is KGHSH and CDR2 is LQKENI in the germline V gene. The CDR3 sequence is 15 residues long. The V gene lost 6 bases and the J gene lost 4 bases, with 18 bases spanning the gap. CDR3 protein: CASSPTGPGGYGYTF. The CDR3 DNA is TGTGCCAGCTCGCCCACAGGTCCCGGGGGCTATGGCTACACCTTC.